These 3 T cell receptor beta chains share one sample of origin, sequenced in a study of shared clonotypes between healthy human individuals. Sequencing was performed with immunoSEQ multiplex PCR; in TCRdb, only in-frame clones are kept and a portion is missing. The repertoire includes 980,000 or so clones, less than 85% of them detected once, and approximately 1.5% sits in the top ten. Material for sequencing was memory CD4+ T cells sorted from blood. The sample's subset: CD45RA-negative fraction. These receptor sequences come from a man between 18 and 29 years old in good health.

The J gene is TRBJ2-2, the V gene TRBV7-9; 9 nucleotides match TRBD2. Trimming removed 0 bases from V and 5 bases from J; junction bases left unmatched: 7. Germline V lookup: CDR1 SEHNR, CDR2 FQNEAQ (reference sequence). The CDR3 is made up of 17 amino acids. CDR3: CASSLATSGSLTGELFF. CDR3 in DNA: TGTGCCAGCAGCTTAGCCACTAGCGGGTCTCTGACCGGGGAGCTGTTTTTT.

This clone occurred once. The V call is TRBV6-6, the J call TRBJ2-7; 11 bases map to TRBD1. CDR1 is MNHNY and CDR2 is SVGAGI in the germline V gene (reference sequence). V was clipped by 2 bases and J by 4 bases; unmatched bases: 4. CDR3 length: 15 amino acids. The CDR3 sequence: CASSYGTGGTYEQYF. CDR3 nucleotide sequence: TGTGCCAGCAGTTACGGGACAGGGGGTACTTACGAGCAGTACTTC.

The chain uses TRBV29-1 and TRBJ2-7, with D unclear. Trimming took 0 bases from V and 7 from J, leaving 13 bases between them. Germline lookup yields CDR1 SQVTM and CDR2 ANQGSEA. The CDR3 runs to 13 residues. This chain's CDR3 is CSVEDFPLREQYF. The DNA for the CDR3 is TGCAGCGTTGAAGACTTTCCCCTACGGGAGCAGTACTTC.